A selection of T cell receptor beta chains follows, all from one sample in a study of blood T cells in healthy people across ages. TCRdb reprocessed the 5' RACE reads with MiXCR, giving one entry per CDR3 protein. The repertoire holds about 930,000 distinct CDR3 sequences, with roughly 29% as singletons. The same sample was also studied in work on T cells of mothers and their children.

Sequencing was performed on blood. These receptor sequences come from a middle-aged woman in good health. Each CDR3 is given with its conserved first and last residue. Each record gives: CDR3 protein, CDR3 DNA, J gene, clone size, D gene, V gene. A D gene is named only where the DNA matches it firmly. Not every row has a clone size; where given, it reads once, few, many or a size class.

CASSQDLGRRTDTQYF | TGTGCCAGCAGCCAAGACCTTGGACGGCGCACAGATACGCAGTATTTT | TRBJ2-3 | . | . | TRBV3-1
CRVEAGTATDTQYF | TGCCGCGTTGAAGCCGGGACAGCCACAGATACGCAGTATTTT | TRBJ2-3 | . | TRBD1 | TRBV29-1
CASSWTSGGVGEQFF | TGTGCCAGCAGCTGGACTAGCGGGGGGGTCGGTGAGCAGTTCTTC | TRBJ2-1 | . | TRBD2 | TRBV6-6
CASRRTLAVGQYF | TGTGCCAGCAGGCGAACACTAGCGGTGGGCCAGTACTTC | TRBJ2-5 | . | TRBD2 | TRBV28
CASSMTGSEKTQYF | TGTGCCAGTAGTATGACGGGGAGCGAGAAGACCCAGTACTTC | TRBJ2-5 | many | . | TRBV19
CTTGDRGNYGYTF | TGCACCACCGGGGACAGGGGGAACTACGGCTACACCTTC | TRBJ1-2 | once | TRBD1 | TRBV29-1
CASSYLNQPQHF | TGTGCCAGCAGTTATCTCAATCAGCCCCAGCATTTT | TRBJ1-5 | few | . | TRBV7-2
CSAPSTGDPTDTQYF | TGCAGTGCTCCGTCTACAGGGGACCCCACAGATACGCAGTATTTT | TRBJ2-3 | few | TRBD1 | TRBV20-1
CASPPLDRTRHEQYF | TGTGCCAGCCCACCACTAGACAGGACTCGCCACGAGCAGTACTTC | TRBJ2-7 | . | . | TRBV18
CASIFSGGYNEQFF | TGTGCCAGCATCTTTAGCGGGGGGTACAATGAGCAGTTCTTC | TRBJ2-1 | . | TRBD2 | TRBV28
CASSTGSRGGAEAFF | TGTGCCAGCAGCACAGGGAGTAGGGGTGGAGCTGAAGCTTTCTTT | TRBJ1-1 | . | . | TRBV7-2
CASSFRGTVSYEQYF | TGTGCCAGCAGCTTTAGGGGGACGGTCTCCTACGAGCAGTACTTC | TRBJ2-7 | many | . | TRBV7-2
CASSYGRRGQGADTQYF | TGTGCCAGCAGTTACGGCCGGAGGGGGCAAGGCGCAGATACGCAGTATTTT | TRBJ2-3 | many | . | TRBV6-6
CASSLILIEQFF | TGTGCCAGCAGCTTAATTTTGATTGAGCAGTTCTTC | TRBJ2-1 | . | . | TRBV7-2
CASSSPRVAGKNEQFF | TGTGCCAGCAGTTCACCCAGGGTGGCAGGGAAGAATGAGCAGTTCTTC | TRBJ2-1 | . | . | TRBV7-9
CASSERLGASSYEQYF | TGTGCCAGCAGTGAAAGGTTAGGGGCGAGCTCCTACGAGCAGTACTTC | TRBJ2-7 | few | . | TRBV2
CATSPYSNSGGSAKRINEQFF | TGTGCCACCAGTCCCTACTCCAACAGCGGCGGTTCCGCCAAGAGGATCAATGAGCAGTTCTTC | TRBJ2-1 | . | . | TRBV24-1
CASSLVGTNYGYTF | TGTGCCAGCAGTTTGGTCGGAACTAACTATGGCTACACCTTC | TRBJ1-2 | few | . | TRBV27
CATSAINGEQFF | TGTGCCACCAGTGCGATAAATGGTGAGCAGTTCTTC | TRBJ2-1 | few | . | TRBV24-1
CASSGLLRNIQYF | TGTGCCAGCAGTGGACTACTGCGAAACATTCAGTACTTC | TRBJ2-4 | many | . | TRBV27
CASSQGKGTEAFF | TGTGCCAGCAGCCAAGGTAAGGGCACTGAAGCTTTCTTT | TRBJ1-1 | . | . | TRBV3-1
CATSEGLKGPNQPQHF | TGTGCCACCAGTGAGGGACTGAAGGGTCCCAATCAGCCCCAGCATTTT | TRBJ1-5 | . | . | TRBV24-1
CSARDPGVHIPELLAKNIQYF | TGCAGTGCTAGAGACCCGGGGGTTCATATACCTGAATTATTAGCCAAAAACATTCAGTACTTC | TRBJ2-4 | few | . | TRBV20-1
CASNGQGTPDEQFF | TGTGCCAGCAACGGGCAGGGGACTCCTGATGAGCAGTTCTTC | TRBJ2-1 | few | . | TRBV28
CASSAEGFTDTQYF | TGTGCCAGCAGTGCCGAGGGGTTCACAGATACGCAGTATTTT | TRBJ2-3 | . | . | TRBV2
CASSKRGGLDYGYTF | TGTGCCAGCAGTAAGAGAGGGGGATTGGACTATGGCTACACCTTC | TRBJ1-2 | few | . | TRBV7-8
CASSLLSGGQETQYF | TGTGCCAGCAGCCTCCTTAGCGGGGGGCAGGAGACCCAGTACTTC | TRBJ2-5 | many | TRBD2 | TRBV7-2
CASSEGQGPYEQFF | TGTGCCAGCAGCGAAGGACAGGGACCGTATGAGCAGTTCTTC | TRBJ2-1 | . | TRBD1 | TRBV6-4
CASSQDWSPGQQYTGELFF | TGCGCCAGCAGCCAAGACTGGTCCCCGGGACAGCAATACACCGGGGAGCTGTTTTTT | TRBJ2-2 | few | TRBD1 | TRBV4-3
CASSLAEGYDTEAFF | TGCGCCAGCAGCTTGGCCGAGGGGTACGACACTGAAGCTTTCTTT | TRBJ1-1 | many | . | TRBV5-1
CASSSRGLSGANVLTF | TGCGCCAGCAGCTCCCGTGGGCTCTCTGGGGCCAACGTCCTGACTTTC | TRBJ2-6 | many | . | TRBV5-1
CASSPNRAGEKLFF | TGTGCCAGCTCACCGAACAGGGCGGGAGAAAAACTGTTTTTT | TRBJ1-4 | . | . | TRBV18
CASSPSPRAGGRMNTGELFF | TGTGCCAGCAGCCCCAGCCCCCGGGCGGGGGGCCGAATGAACACCGGGGAGCTGTTTTTT | TRBJ2-2 | . | TRBD2 | TRBV7-3
CASRTRVSNYEQYF | TGTGCCAGCAGAACTAGGGTCTCCAACTACGAGCAGTACTTC | TRBJ2-7 | many | . | TRBV6-5
CASLEGLTEAFF | TGTGCCAGCCTTGAGGGGTTAACTGAAGCTTTCTTT | TRBJ1-1 | many | . | TRBV2
CASSPVPGQGGEQFF | TGTGCCAGCTCACCCGTCCCGGGACAGGGAGGTGAGCAGTTCTTC | TRBJ2-1 | few | TRBD1 | TRBV18
CASSLLSGRANEQFF | TGTGCCAGCAGTTTACTCAGCGGGAGGGCCAATGAGCAGTTCTTC | TRBJ2-1 | . | TRBD2 | TRBV28
CSARDLASGSGANVLTF | TGCAGTGCTAGAGATCTGGCTAGCGGGTCTGGGGCCAACGTCCTGACTTTC | TRBJ2-6 | . | TRBD2 | TRBV20-1
CASSPIGGGSSYEQYF | TGCGCCAGCAGCCCCATAGGAGGGGGAAGCTCCTACGAGCAGTACTTC | TRBJ2-7 | . | . | TRBV5-1
CATSERGVLNEQFF | TGTGCCACCAGCGAGCGGGGGGTACTCAATGAGCAGTTCTTC | TRBJ2-1 | . | TRBD2 | TRBV15
CASSPYQRGVYEQYF | TGTGCCAGCAGTCCCTATCAAAGGGGGGTTTACGAGCAGTACTTC | TRBJ2-7 | few | . | TRBV27
CSASGTGVTEAFF | TGCAGTGCTTCCGGGACAGGGGTCACTGAAGCTTTCTTT | TRBJ1-1 | . | TRBD1 | TRBV20-1
CASSPRVGAYEQYF | TGTGCCAGCTCACCACGGGTGGGGGCCTACGAGCAGTACTTC | TRBJ2-7 | few | . | TRBV18